Below are 10 T cell receptor beta chains sequenced from a single sample in a study of cytomegalovirus exposure and HLA in healthy donors (dated by TCRdb to about 2017). Receptor libraries were prepared by the immunoSEQ multiplex PCR assay. For the multiplex PCR, a mixture combining 60 forward primers for TCR Vbeta segments and 13 reverse primers for TCR Jbeta segments was used. TCRdb limited this immuneACCESS table to in-frame rearrangements with V and J called. A share of clones is missing; checked studies link under half to unresolved V genes, and the rest is unexplained. The sample table shows approximately 80,000 clones, and 65% to 75% are seen once. The leading ten clones occupy around 15% of the sample. The sample was PBMCs. These receptors were obtained from a woman aged 40 to 50 in good health and CMV-seropositive.

The rearrangement uses TRBV6-1 and TRBJ1-2, with 7 bases that match TRBD1. V lost 7 bases, J lost 4 bases, and 6 bases stayed unmatched. CDR3 length equals 13 residues. The V gene's germline CDR1 is MNHNS and CDR2 SASEGT. CDR3 sequence reads: CASMGQPLYGYTF. The CDR3 DNA is TGTGCCAGCATGGGACAGCCGCTCTATGGCTACACCTTC.

V usage is TRBV30 and J usage is TRBJ1-1; D is unresolved. The CDR3 spans 13 residues. V dropped 2 bases and J dropped 1 base, with 8 bases sitting between them. CDR1 GTSNPN and CDR2 SVGIG come from the germline V gene (reference sequence). Here the CDR3 reads CAWSLSENTEAFF. The CDR3 nucleotides read TGTGCCTGGAGTCTCAGTGAGAACACTGAAGCTTTCTTT.

This chain links TRBV30 with TRBJ1-5, with D perhaps matching TRBD1 (6 bases). The CDR3 is 13 residues long. Germline V gives CDR1 GTSNPN, CDR2 SVGIG (reference sequence). V lost 5 bases, J lost 5 bases, and 13 bases lay in between. The CDR3 bases are TGTGCCTGGGGCGGGGGGCGGCATCAGCCCCAGCATTTT. Translating it yields CAWGGGRHQPQHF.

The chain employs TRBV5-1 and TRBJ2-1; 16 positions match TRBD2. The CDR3 is 16 amino acids. CDR1 is SGHRS, CDR2 YFSETQ, per germline. The trim removed 7 bases at V and 9 bases at J, leaving 10 bases unmatched. CDR3 sequence reads: CASVPGLAGGPTEQFF. CDR3 DNA: TGCGCCAGCGTCCCGGGACTAGCGGGAGGGCCCACTGAGCAGTTCTTC.

J is TRBJ1-6 and V is TRBV9, with 7 positions matching TRBD1. V shed 2 bases and J 7 bases; nucleotides not matched to a gene: 6. Germline V gene lookup returns CDR1 SGDLS and CDR2 YYNGEE. The CDR3 is 15 amino acids. This chain's CDR3 is CASSVRDRENSPLHF. CDR3 coding DNA: TGTGCCAGCAGCGTTAGGGACAGAGAGAATTCACCCCTCCACTTT.

The rearrangement joins TRBV9 to TRBJ2-7; 10 positions match TRBD1. From germline, CDR1 is SGDLS and CDR2 YYNGEE. The CDR3 consists of 14 residues. V shed 2 bases and J 5 bases; nucleotides not matched to a gene: 4. CDR3 sequence reads: CASSVRQGADEQYF. The CDR3 coding sequence is TGTGCCAGCAGCGTTCGACAGGGGGCGGACGAGCAGTACTTC. Based on the CDR3 plus reference TRBV9 and TRBJ2-7, the full variable domain is DSGVTQTPKHLITATGQRVTLRCSPRSGDLSVYWYQQSLDQGLQFLIQYYNGEERAKGNILERFSAQQFPDLHSELNLSSLELGDSALYFCASSVRQGADEQYFGPGTRLTVT.

This clone has just one count. The V gene is TRBV27, the J gene TRBJ2-2; D perhaps matches TRBD1 (6 bases). Trimming took off 0 bases at V and 5 bases at J, with 10 bases between the two ends. CDR3 length: 15 amino acids. Germline lookup yields CDR1 MNHEY and CDR2 SMNVEV (reference sequence). The CDR3 DNA reads as TGTGCCAGCAGTTTATCGCCACAGGGTACCGGGGAGCTGTTTTTT. This sequence encodes CASSLSPQGTGELFF.

This rearrangement joins TRBV28 to TRBJ1-2, with D possibly being TRBD1 (5 bases). Germline V gene sequence: CDR1 MDHEN, CDR2 SYDVKM. This CDR3 contains 13 residues. Trimming removed 7 bases from V and 7 bases from J, with 16 bases in between. The CDR3 DNA reads TGTGCCAGCATAAGGGGCCGGAGGGGTGGCTACACCTTC. Translating gives CASIRGRRGGYTF.

The rearrangement uses TRBV28 and TRBJ1-2; 12 bases fit TRBD1. The V gene end was trimmed by 7 bases and the J gene end by 8 bases; junction bases not matched to a gene: 20. Germline CDR1 is MDHEN and CDR2 is SYDVKM. The CDR3 runs to 18 residues. Written as DNA, the CDR3 is TGTGCCAGCACTCGGTGGGGACAGGGGGCTAATCTTGTCGTGGGCTACACCTTC. This translates into CASTRWGQGANLVVGYTF.

The rearrangement uses TRBV7-9 and TRBJ1-2; D call uncertain. V was trimmed by 1 base and J by 9 bases, leaving 18 bases between them. The germline V gene has CDR1 SEHNR and CDR2 FQNEAQ (reference sequence). This CDR3 spans 15 amino acids. The CDR3 nucleotides are TGTGCCAGCAGCTTAGTGGGCGGGCCCGTCTGGAGCTACACCTTC. Translation gives CASSLVGGPVWSYTF.